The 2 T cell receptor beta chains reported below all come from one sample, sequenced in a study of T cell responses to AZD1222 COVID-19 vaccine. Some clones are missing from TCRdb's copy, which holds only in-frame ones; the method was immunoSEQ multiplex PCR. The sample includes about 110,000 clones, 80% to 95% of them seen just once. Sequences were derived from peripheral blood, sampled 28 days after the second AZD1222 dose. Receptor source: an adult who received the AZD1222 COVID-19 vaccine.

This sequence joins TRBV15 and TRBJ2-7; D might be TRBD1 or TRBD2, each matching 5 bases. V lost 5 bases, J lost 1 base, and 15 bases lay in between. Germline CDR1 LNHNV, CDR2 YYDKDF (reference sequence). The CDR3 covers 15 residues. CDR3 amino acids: CATSPQRDGSYEQYF. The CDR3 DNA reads TGTGCCACCAGCCCCCAGAGGGACGGATCCTACGAGCAGTACTTC. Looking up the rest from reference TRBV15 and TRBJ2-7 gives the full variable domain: DAMVIQNPRYQVTQFGKPVTLSCSQTLNHNVMYWYQQKSSQAPKLLFHYYDKDFNNEADTPDNFQSRRPNTSFCFLDIRSPGLGDTAMYLCATSPQRDGSYEQYFGPGTRLTVT.

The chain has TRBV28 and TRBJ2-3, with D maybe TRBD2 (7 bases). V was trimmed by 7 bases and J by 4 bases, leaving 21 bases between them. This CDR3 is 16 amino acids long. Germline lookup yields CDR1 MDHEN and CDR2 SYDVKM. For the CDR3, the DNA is TGTGCCAGCACCTCTGGCGGCGGGGGCCCCCCAGATACGCAGTATTTT. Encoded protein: CASTSGGGGPPDTQYF.